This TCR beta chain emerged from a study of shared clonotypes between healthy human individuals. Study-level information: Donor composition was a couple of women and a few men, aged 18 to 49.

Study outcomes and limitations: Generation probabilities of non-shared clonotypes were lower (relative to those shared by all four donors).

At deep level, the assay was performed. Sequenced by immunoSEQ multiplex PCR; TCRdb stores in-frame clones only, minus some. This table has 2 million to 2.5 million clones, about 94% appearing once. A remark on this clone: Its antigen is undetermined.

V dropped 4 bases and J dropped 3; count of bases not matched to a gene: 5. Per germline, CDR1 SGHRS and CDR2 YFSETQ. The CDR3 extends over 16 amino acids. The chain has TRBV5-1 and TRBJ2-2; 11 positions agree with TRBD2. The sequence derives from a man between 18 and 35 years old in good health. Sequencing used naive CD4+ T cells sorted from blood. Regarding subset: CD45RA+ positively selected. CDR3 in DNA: TGCGCCAGCAGCGAGGGGACTAGCGGATACACCGGGGAGCTGTTTTTT. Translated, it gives CASSEGTSGYTGELFF.